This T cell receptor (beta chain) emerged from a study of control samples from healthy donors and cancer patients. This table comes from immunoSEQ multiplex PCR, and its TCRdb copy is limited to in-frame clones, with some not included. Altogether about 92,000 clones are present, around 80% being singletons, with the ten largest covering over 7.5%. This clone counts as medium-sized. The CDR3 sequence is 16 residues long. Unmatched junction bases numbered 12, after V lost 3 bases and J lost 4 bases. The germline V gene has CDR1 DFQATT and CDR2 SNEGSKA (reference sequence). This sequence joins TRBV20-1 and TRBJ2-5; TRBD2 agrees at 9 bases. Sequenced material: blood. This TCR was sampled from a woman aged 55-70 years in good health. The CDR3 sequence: CSASLWREGFTETQYF. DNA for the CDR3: TGCAGTGCTAGTCTCTGGCGGGAGGGCTTCACAGAGACCCAGTACTTC.